One and the same sample provided the 23 T cell receptor beta chains below, sequenced in a study of blood T cell repertoires in COVID-19. Sequencing was performed with immunoSEQ multiplex PCR; in TCRdb, only in-frame clones are kept and a portion is missing. The sample records 310,000 or so clones, about 84% being singletons. The sequencing input was peripheral blood. These receptors all stem from a woman aged 45-59 years with acute or convalescent COVID-19.

The chain has TRBV29-1 and TRBJ2-2, with D tentatively TRBD2 (5 bases). Trimming cost V 4 bases and J 4 bases, with 10 bases left between them. Per the germline V gene, CDR1 is SQVTM and CDR2 is ANQGSEA. The CDR3 sequence is 13 residues long. The DNA of the CDR3 is TGCAGCGTTGGCAGAGGGAGCACCGGGGAGCTGTTTTTT. This encodes CSVGRGSTGELFF.

This rearrangement joins TRBV5-1 to TRBJ1-4; no reliable D call. The germline gives CDR1 SGHRS, CDR2 YFSETQ. The V and J ends lost 3 bases and 0 bases respectively, with 9 bases between them. The CDR3 has 15 amino acids. CDR3 sequence reads: CASSYGGATNEKLFF. The CDR3 DNA is TGCGCCAGCAGCTATGGCGGTGCAACTAATGAAAAACTGTTTTTT.

There are a few counts of this clone. This sequence joins TRBV24-1 and TRBJ2-3, with D maybe TRBD1 (6 bases). Germline V gene sequence: CDR1 KGHDR, CDR2 SFDVKD. V was cut by 4 bases and J by 3 bases, with 16 bases left in between. The CDR3 length is 16 residues. The CDR3 is CATSDPTGMYTDTQYF. Written as DNA, the CDR3 is TGTGCCACCAGTGACCCGACAGGAATGTATACAGATACGCAGTATTTT.

The V call is TRBV7-3, the J call TRBJ2-3; TRBD2 aligns across 8 bases. Germline assignment: CDR1 SGHTA and CDR2 FQGTGA. V lost 5 bases to trimming and J lost 0 bases; unmatched junction nucleotides: 7. CDR3 length equals 16 residues. The CDR3 DNA sequence: TGTGCCAGCAGCCCACTACAGCGGGAGAGCACAGATACGCAGTATTTT. Protein sequence: CASSPLQRESTDTQYF.

The chain employs TRBV6-1 and TRBJ2-7, with D maybe TRBD1 (6 bases). V was trimmed by 2 bases and J by 5 bases, leaving 13 bases between them. CDR3 length: 14 amino acids. CDR1 and CDR2 (germline): MNHNS, SASEGT. The CDR3 coding sequence is TGTGCCAGCAGTGAATTGGGGACATACGACGAGCAGTACTTC. This sequence encodes CASSELGTYDEQYF.

This sequence joins TRBV6-5 and TRBJ2-7; TRBD2 agrees at 9 bases. The trim removed 0 bases at V and 3 bases at J, leaving 3 bases unmatched. Germline CDR1 reads MNHEY; CDR2 reads SVGAGI. The CDR3 contains 15 residues. The CDR3 DNA sequence: TGTGCCAGCAGTTACTCCGGGACTAGCCGCTACGAGCAGTACTTC. This translates into CASSYSGTSRYEQYF.

The gene calls are TRBV27 and TRBJ2-3, with a possible D match to TRBD2 (6 bases). Germline V gives CDR1 MNHEY, CDR2 SMNVEV (reference sequence). The CDR3 has 14 amino acids. The V gene lost 2 bases and the J gene lost 4 bases, with 10 bases spanning the gap. The CDR3 DNA is TGTGCCAGCAGTTTAGCTAGCGAGGCAGATACGCAGTATTTT. It yields the protein CASSLASEADTQYF.

The chain carries TRBV30 and TRBJ1-4; D is unresolved. CDR1 is GTSNPN, CDR2 SVGIG, per germline (reference sequence). This CDR3 is built from 14 residues. Trimming cost V 0 bases and J 7 bases, with 12 bases left between them. CDR3 protein: CAWSVALQSEKLFF. In nucleotides, the CDR3 is TGTGCCTGGAGTGTAGCCTTACAGAGTGAAAAACTGTTTTTT.

J is TRBJ1-2 and V is TRBV9; 11 bases are shared with TRBD1. The CDR3 covers 16 residues. Germline values: CDR1 SGDLS, CDR2 YYNGEE. The junction had 12 bases not matched to a gene; V was cut back by 5 bases and J by 6 bases. CDR3 nucleotides: TGTGCCAGCAGGGAGAGGGACAGGGGGTCGAAGGATGGCTACACCTTC. Its protein product is CASRERDRGSKDGYTF.

The chain has TRBV27 and TRBJ2-1, with 7 nucleotides matching TRBD1. Germline-derived CDR1 and CDR2 are MNHEY and SMNVEV (reference sequence). The CDR3 runs 16 residues. The V segment lost 8 bases and the J segment 5 bases; nucleotides outside the gene matches: 15. CDR3 in amino acids: CASGGRYRGRNNEQFF. The CDR3 nucleotides read TGTGCCAGCGGTGGAAGGTACAGGGGAAGAAACAATGAGCAGTTCTTC.

The CDR3 protein is CASSVGGDHTEAFF. CDR3 nucleotide sequence: TGTGCCAGCAGCGTAGGGGGGGATCACACTGAAGCTTTCTTT. The chain employs TRBV9 and TRBJ1-1; a weak D match, TRBD1 (5 bases). Germline V gene lookup returns CDR1 SGDLS and CDR2 YYNGEE. This CDR3 region has 14 residues. V was shortened by 0 bases and J by 3 bases, with 9 bases between the two germline ends. Combining the CDR3 with reference TRBV9 and TRBJ1-1 gives the whole variable domain DSGVTQTPKHLITATGQRVTLRCSPRSGDLSVYWYQQSLDQGLQFLIQYYNGEERAKGNILERFSAQQFPDLHSELNLSSLELGDSALYFCASSVGGDHTEAFFGQGTRLTVV.

V gene TRBV7-2 combines with J gene TRBJ2-7, with TRBD2 matching 8 bases. The germline V gene has CDR1 SGHTA and CDR2 FQGNSA. The CDR3 is 14 residues long. Unmatched junction bases numbered 8, after V lost 4 bases and J lost 6 bases. This chain's CDR3 is CASSSLLAGSEQYF. In DNA form, the CDR3 reads TGTGCCAGCAGCTCCCTCTTAGCGGGAAGCGAGCAGTACTTC. Supplemented by reference TRBV7-2 and TRBJ2-7, the full variable domain reads GAGVSQSPSNKVTEKGKDVELRCDPISGHTALYWYRQSLGQGLEFLIYFQGNSAPDKSGLPSDRFSAERTGGSVSTLTIQRTQQEDSAVYLCASSSLLAGSEQYFGPGTRLTVT.

This chain links TRBV29-1 with TRBJ1-4, with D hard to call. Trimming left V 5 bases short and J 0 bases short, with 7 bases between. The CDR3 has 13 residues. Germline CDR1 and CDR2: SQVTM and ANQGSEA. CDR3 in DNA: TGCAGCGTTACGGGAGCAACTAATGAAAAACTGTTTTTT. Encoded protein: CSVTGATNEKLFF.

CDR3 residues: CASSQDLRQGYEQYF. CDR3 nucleotide sequence: TGTGCCAGCAGCCAAGATCTGAGACAGGGTTACGAGCAGTACTTC. The rearrangement uses TRBV4-2 and TRBJ2-7, with 7 bases fitting TRBD1. Germline-derived CDR1 and CDR2 are LGHNA and YNFKEQ. This CDR3 comprises 15 residues. With 0 bases clipped from V and 4 bases from J, the junction kept 6 bases outside the gene matches.

With regard to this clone: Compared with germline, one end of the junction differs, possibly owing to a read error. The chain couples TRBV9 to TRBJ1-6; D remains unclear. The V gene's germline CDR1 is SGDLS and CDR2 YYNGEE. The CDR3 contains 14 residues. For the CDR3, the DNA is TGTGCCAGCAGCGTAGAACCCTACAATTCACCCCTCCACTTT. Its translation: CASSVEPYNSPLHF.

This clone was found once. The chain employs TRBV24-1 and TRBJ2-3, with TRBD2 as a possible D gene (6 bases). This CDR3 is 12 amino acids long. In germline, CDR1 is KGHDR, CDR2 SFDVKD. V shed 4 bases and J shed 10 bases, with 11 bases lying between them. DNA for the CDR3: TGTGCCACCAGTGACATCAGGGAGGCGCAGTATTTT. Translation: CATSDIREAQYF.

V usage is TRBV4-3 and J usage is TRBJ2-2; 8 nucleotides align to TRBD1. CDR3 length equals 18 residues. Germline lookup yields CDR1 LGHNA and CDR2 YSLEER. The trim removed 3 bases at V and 3 bases at J, leaving 12 bases unmatched. CDR3 nucleotide sequence: TGCGCCAGCAGCCACGTCCCTCAGGGGGCATTGGACACCGGGGAGCTGTTTTTT. It specifies CASSHVPQGALDTGELFF.

The chain joins TRBV27 to TRBJ1-1; no firm D call. The CDR3 runs to 16 residues. The ends were cut back, 1 base at V and 0 bases at J, with 12 bases in the middle. Germline V gene sequence: CDR1 MNHEY, CDR2 SMNVEV (reference sequence). The CDR3: CASSLFRRGMNTEAFF. As DNA, the CDR3 is TGTGCCAGCAGTTTATTTAGGCGGGGAATGAACACTGAAGCTTTCTTT.

The chain carries TRBV20-1 and TRBJ2-3; D is undetermined. V lost 3 bases, J lost 4 bases, and 14 bases lay in between. The V gene's germline CDR1 is DFQATT and CDR2 SNEGSKA (reference sequence). CDR3 length equals 14 residues. In nucleotides, the CDR3 is TGCAGTGCTAGTGGGTCGGTAACCCCAGATACGCAGTATTTT. Its protein is CSASGSVTPDTQYF.

This chain connects TRBV9 to TRBJ2-2; weak D call: TRBD2 (5 bases). Germline CDR1 SGDLS, CDR2 YYNGEE. The length of the CDR3 is 14 residues. Trimming took off 0 bases at V and 6 bases at J, with 9 bases between the two ends. CDR3 sequence: CASSVVSSPGELFF. Here the CDR3 DNA reads TGTGCCAGCAGCGTAGTTTCTAGCCCCGGGGAGCTGTTTTTT.

This chain connects TRBV24-1 to TRBJ1-5; TRBD1 is a possible D gene (6 bases). This CDR3 region has 14 residues. Per the germline V gene, CDR1 is KGHDR and CDR2 is SFDVKD. Trimming pared 9 bases from V and 3 bases from J, leaving 14 bases between. The CDR3 DNA reads as TGTGCCACCTCTCCTGACAGGTACAATCAGCCCCAGCATTTT. Residues: CATSPDRYNQPQHF.

CDR3 in amino acids: CSVDGGLAGGDTQYF. In DNA, the CDR3 is TGCAGCGTTGACGGGGGACTAGCGGGAGGAGATACGCAGTATTTT. The chain has TRBV29-1 and TRBJ2-3; 15 bases agree with TRBD2. In germline, CDR1 is SQVTM, CDR2 ANQGSEA. V was pared by 3 bases and J by 5 bases, with 3 bases of the junction left unmatched. This CDR3 region has 15 residues.

The CDR3 reads CASRIGLAGGRYEQYF. CDR3 coding DNA: TGTGCCAGCAGAATTGGACTAGCGGGAGGGCGCTACGAGCAGTACTTC. The chain joins TRBV6-4 to TRBJ2-7; 15 bases line up with TRBD2. Germline V CDR1 and CDR2: MRHNA, SNTAGT. This CDR3 contains 16 residues. The ends lost 6 bases at V and 3 bases at J; junction bases unmatched: 6.